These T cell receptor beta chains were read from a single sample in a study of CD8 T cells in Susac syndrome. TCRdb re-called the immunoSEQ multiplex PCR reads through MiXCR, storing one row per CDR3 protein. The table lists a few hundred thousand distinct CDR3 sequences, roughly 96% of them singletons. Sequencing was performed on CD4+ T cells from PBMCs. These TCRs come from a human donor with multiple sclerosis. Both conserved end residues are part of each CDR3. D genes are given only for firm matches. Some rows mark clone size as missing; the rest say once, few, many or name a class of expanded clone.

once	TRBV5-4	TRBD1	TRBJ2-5	TGTGCCAGCAGCGCGACAGGGCCAGAGACCCAGTACTTC	CASSATGPETQYF
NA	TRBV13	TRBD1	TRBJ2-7	TGTGCCAGCAGCTCGGCCCGACAGGGGTTCGACCTCACAAACTCCTACGAGCAGTACTTC	CASSSARQGFDLTNSYEQYF
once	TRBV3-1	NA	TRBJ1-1	TGTGCCAGCAGCCCTCAGACAGACATAGGTATGGCTTTCTTT	CASSPQTDIGMAFF
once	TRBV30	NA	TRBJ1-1	TGTGCCTGGAGTGTACACTCTAACACTGAAGCTTTCTTT	CAWSVHSNTEAFF
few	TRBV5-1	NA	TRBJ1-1	TGCGCCAGCAGCTTGGTTGCGGGAATGAACACTGAAGCTTTCTTT	CASSLVAGMNTEAFF
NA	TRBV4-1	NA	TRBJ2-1	TGCGCCAGCAGCCAAATGGCTTTCAATGAGCAGTTCTTC	CASSQMAFNEQFF
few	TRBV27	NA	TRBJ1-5	TGTGCCAGCAGTTTATTCGGGAGCAATCAGCCCCAGCATTTT	CASSLFGSNQPQHF
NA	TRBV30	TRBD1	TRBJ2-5	TGTGCCTGTGGGGACAGTCACTTAGGGGGGACCCAGTACTTC	CACGDSHLGGTQYF
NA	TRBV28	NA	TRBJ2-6	TGTGCCAGCACGGTAGGGACCAACGTCCTGACTTTC	CASTVGTNVLTF
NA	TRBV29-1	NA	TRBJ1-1	TGCAGCGTTGTCGGTCGAGCCGTGAACACTGAAGCTTTCTTT	CSVVGRAVNTEAFF
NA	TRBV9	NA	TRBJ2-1	TGTGCCAGCAGTGTGGGCCTTGAGCAGTTCTTC	CASSVGLEQFF